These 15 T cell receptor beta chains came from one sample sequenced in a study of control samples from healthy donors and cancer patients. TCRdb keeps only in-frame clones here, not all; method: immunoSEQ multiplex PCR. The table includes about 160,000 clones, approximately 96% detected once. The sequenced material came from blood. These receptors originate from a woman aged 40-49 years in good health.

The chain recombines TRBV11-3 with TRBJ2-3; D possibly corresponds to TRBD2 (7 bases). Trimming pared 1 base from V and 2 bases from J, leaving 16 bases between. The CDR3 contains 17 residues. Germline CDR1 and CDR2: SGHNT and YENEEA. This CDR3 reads CASSLGAGHDFTDTQYF. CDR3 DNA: TGTGCCAGCAGCTTAGGAGCGGGACATGATTTCACAGATACGCAGTATTTT.

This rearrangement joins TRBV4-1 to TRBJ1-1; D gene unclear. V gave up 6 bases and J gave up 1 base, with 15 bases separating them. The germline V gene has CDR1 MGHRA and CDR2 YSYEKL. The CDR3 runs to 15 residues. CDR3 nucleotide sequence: TGCGCCAGCAGTCTAAGGGTGGGGAGGAACACTGAAGCTTTCTTT. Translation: CASSLRVGRNTEAFF.

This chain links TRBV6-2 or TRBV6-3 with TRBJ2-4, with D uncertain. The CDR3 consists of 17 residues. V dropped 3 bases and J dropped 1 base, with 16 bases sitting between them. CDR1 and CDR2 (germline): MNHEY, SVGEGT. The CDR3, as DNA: TGTGCCAGCAGTTATCCAAGAAGGTTGGTGGCCAAAAACATTCAGTACTTC. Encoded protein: CASSYPRRLVAKNIQYF.

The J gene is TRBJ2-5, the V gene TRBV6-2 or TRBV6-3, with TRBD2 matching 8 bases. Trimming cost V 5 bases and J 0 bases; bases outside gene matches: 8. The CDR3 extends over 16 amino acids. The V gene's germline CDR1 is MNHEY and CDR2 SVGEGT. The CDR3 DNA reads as TGTGCCAGCAGTACCATAGCGGGGCCGTACCAAGAGACCCAGTACTTC. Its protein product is CASSTIAGPYQETQYF.

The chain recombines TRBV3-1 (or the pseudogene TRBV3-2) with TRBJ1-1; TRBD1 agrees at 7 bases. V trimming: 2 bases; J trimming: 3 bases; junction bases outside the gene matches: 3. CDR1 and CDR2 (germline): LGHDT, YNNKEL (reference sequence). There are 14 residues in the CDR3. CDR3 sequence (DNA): TGTGCCAGCAGCCAACACAGGGGCGACACTGAAGCTTTCTTT. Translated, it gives CASSQHRGDTEAFF.

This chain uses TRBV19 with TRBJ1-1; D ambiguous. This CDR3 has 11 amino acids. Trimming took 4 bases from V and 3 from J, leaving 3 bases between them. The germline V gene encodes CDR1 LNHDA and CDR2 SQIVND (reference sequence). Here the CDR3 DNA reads TGTGCCAGTAGTACAGACACTGAAGCTTTCTTT. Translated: CASSTDTEAFF.

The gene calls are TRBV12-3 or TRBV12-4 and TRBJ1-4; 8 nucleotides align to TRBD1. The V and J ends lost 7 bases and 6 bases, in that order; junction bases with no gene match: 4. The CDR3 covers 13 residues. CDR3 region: CASTQDRDEKLFF. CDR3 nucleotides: TGTGCCAGCACCCAGGACAGGGATGAAAAACTGTTTTTT.

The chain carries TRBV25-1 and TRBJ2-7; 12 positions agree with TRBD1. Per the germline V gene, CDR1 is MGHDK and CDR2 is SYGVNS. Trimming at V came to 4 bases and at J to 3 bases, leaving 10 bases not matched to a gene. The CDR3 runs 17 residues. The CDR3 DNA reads TGTGCCAGCAGTGGGGTACCGGGACAGGGGGCGGGCTACGAGCAGTACTTC. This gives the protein CASSGVPGQGAGYEQYF.

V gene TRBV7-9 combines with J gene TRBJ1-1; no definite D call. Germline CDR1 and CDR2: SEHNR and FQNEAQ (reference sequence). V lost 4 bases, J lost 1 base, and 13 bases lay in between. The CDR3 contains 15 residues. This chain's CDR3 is CASSSFLGGNTEAFF. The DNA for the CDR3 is TGTGCCAGCAGCTCCTTCTTGGGAGGGAACACTGAAGCTTTCTTT.

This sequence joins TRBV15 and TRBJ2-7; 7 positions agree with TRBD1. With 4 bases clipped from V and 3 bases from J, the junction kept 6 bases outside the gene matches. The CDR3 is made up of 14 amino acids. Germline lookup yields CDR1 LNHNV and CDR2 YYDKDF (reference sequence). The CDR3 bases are TGTGCCACCAGCACTCGGACAGGAGACTACGAGCAGTACTTC. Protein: CATSTRTGDYEQYF. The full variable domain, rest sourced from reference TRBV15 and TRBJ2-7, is DAMVIQNPRYQVTQFGKPVTLSCSQTLNHNVMYWYQQKSSQAPKLLFHYYDKDFNNEADTPDNFQSRRPNTSFCFLDIRSPGLGDTAMYLCATSTRTGDYEQYFGPGTRLTVT.

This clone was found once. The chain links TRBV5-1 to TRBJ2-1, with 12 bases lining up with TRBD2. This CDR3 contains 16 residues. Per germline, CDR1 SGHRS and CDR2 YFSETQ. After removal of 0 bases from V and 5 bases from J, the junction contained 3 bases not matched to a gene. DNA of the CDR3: TGCGCCAGCAGCTTGGCTCTAGCGGGAGGGCACAATGAGCAGTTCTTC. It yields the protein CASSLALAGGHNEQFF.

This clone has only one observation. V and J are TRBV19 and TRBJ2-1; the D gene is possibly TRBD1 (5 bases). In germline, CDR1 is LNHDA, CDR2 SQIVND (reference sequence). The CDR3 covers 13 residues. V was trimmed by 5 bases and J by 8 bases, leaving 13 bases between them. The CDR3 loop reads CASSWQGGYEQFF. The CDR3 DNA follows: TGTGCCAGTAGTTGGCAGGGTGGCTATGAGCAGTTCTTC.

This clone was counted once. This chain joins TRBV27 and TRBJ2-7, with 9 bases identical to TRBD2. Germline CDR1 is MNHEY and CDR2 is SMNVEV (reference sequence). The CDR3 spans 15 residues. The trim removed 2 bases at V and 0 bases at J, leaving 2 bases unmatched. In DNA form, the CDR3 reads TGTGCCAGCAGTTTACTAGCGGGGTCCTCCTACGAGCAGTACTTC. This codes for CASSLLAGSSYEQYF.

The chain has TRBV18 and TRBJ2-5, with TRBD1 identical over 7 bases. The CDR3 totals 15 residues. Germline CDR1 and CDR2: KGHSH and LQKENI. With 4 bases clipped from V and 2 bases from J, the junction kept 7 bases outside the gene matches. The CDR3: CASSLTGTLQETQYF. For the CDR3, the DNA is TGTGCCAGCTCACTGACAGGGACCCTTCAAGAGACCCAGTACTTC.

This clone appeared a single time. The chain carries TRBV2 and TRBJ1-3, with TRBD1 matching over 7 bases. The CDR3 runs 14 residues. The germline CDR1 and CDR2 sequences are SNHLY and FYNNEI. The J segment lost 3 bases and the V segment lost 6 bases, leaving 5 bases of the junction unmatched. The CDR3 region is CASSPGQIGNTIYF. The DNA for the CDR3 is TGTGCCAGCAGCCCGGGACAGATTGGAAACACCATATATTTT.